This TCR beta chain is from a study of spatial heterogeneity in lung cancer. Whole-study context: Beta-chain sequences were consistently detected more often than alpha-chain sequences.

Study-wide findings and caveats: Circulating ubiquitous expanded tumor TCRs were observed more frequently at resection than at follow-up.

This clonotype was seen at least ten times. Its antigen is not known. Every molecule of TCR cDNA had its own unique molecular identifier. TCRdb redid the calling of the 5' RACE reads with MiXCR, one entry per CDR3 protein. The table has 39,000 or so distinct CDR3 sequences, roughly 8% seen once; the top ten hold approximately 30%. Regarding time point: sample taken at primary tumor resection. Sequencing of whole RNA from tumor, nontumor lung or frozen PBMC involved no sorting. There were 72 donors, all of them untreated patients with early-stage non-small cell lung cancer. Material: PBMCs, obtained at surgery. This receptor was taken from a male donor with early-stage non-small cell lung cancer.

The CDR3: CASSPGQGGRADTQYF. CDR3 in DNA: TGTGCCAGCAGCCCCGGGCAGGGGGGCCGCGCAGATACGCAGTATTTT. The rearrangement uses TRBV7-9 and TRBJ2-3, with D tentatively TRBD1 (7 bases). The CDR3 extends over 16 amino acids. The V gene's germline CDR1 is SEHNR and CDR2 FQNEAQ (reference sequence). The V end was cut by 5 bases, the J end by 4 bases, with 19 bases between.